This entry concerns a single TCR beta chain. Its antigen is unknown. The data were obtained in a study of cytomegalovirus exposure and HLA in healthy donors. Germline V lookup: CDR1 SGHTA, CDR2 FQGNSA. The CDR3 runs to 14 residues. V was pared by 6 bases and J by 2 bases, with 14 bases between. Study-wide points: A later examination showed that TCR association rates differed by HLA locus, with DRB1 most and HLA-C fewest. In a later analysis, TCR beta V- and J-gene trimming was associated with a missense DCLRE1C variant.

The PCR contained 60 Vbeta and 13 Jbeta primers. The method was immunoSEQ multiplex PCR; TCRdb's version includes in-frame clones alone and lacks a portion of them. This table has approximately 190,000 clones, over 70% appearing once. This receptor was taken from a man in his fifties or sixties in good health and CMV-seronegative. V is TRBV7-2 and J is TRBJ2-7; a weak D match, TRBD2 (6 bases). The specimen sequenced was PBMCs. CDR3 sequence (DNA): TGTGCCAGCAGATTGGGGGGAACCGCCTACGAGCAGTACTTC. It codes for CASRLGGTAYEQYF. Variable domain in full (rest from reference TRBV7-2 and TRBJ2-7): GAGVSQSPSNKVTEKGKDVELRCDPISGHTALYWYRQSLGQGLEFLIYFQGNSAPDKSGLPSDRFSAERTGGSVSTLTIQRTQQEDSAVYLCASRLGGTAYEQYFGPGTRLTVT.